The following is a T cell receptor beta chain sequence with its context. The antigen is not known. CD4+ T cells specific for antigen were expanded with viral peptide pools by the ViraFEST assay before sequencing. Subsequent to a culture period of about ten days, CD4+ T cells were isolated. Nucleocapsid antibody tests were negative, and the vaccine recipients had no prior SARS-CoV-2 infection. Peptides at around 9.9 ug/ml and IL-2 at about 10 IU/ml were added to some 1.9 million PBMC per well. There are 11 residues in the CDR3. The data belong to a study of vaccination effects on CD4 cells after COVID-19. Study-wide results and limits: Clones arising from infection and from vaccination showed marked clonal contraction late after vaccination.

Sequencing was performed with immunoSEQ multiplex PCR; in TCRdb, only in-frame clones are kept and a portion is missing. The table lists 78,000 or so clones, more than 60% of them singletons. The material sequenced was CD4+ T cells from PBMCs cultured with SARS-CoV-2 spike peptides, taken before COVID-19 vaccination. This sequence joins TRBV21-1 and TRBJ1-1. TRBV21-1 is a pseudogene. The receptor was isolated from a human donor who received a COVID-19 vaccine. CDR3 region: CASSKEFAAFF. For the CDR3, the DNA is TGTGCCAGCAGCAAAGAATTTGCAGCTTTCTTT.